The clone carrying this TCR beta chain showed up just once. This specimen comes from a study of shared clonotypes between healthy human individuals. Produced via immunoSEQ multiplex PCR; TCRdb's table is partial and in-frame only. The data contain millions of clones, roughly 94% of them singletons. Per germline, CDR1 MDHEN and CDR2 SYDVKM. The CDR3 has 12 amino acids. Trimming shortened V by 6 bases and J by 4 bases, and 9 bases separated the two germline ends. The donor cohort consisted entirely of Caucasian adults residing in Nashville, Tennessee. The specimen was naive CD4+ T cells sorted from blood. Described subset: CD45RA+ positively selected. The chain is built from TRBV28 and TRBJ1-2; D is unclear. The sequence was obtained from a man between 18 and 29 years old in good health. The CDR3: CASSQARYGYTF. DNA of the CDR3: TGTGCCAGCAGCCAGGCCCGCTATGGCTACACCTTC.